This T cell receptor beta chain was sequenced for a study of human T cells and chemical hapten exposure. For the study at large: Across its approximately 25 weeks, the study gave patients weekly diphenylcyclopropenone doses to the scalp. Largely, small differences in pooled library volume made per-sample TCR yields vary.

V was clipped by 5 bases and J by 0 bases; unmatched bases: 6. The CDR3 totals 15 residues. Germline V gene lookup returns CDR1 SGDLS and CDR2 YYNGEE. From the RACE reads, TCRdb called clonotypes with MiXCR, one entry per CDR3 protein. This table has about 49,000 distinct CDR3 sequences, 9.3% appearing once. Time point noted: patch test 1, 2 weeks after DPC sensitization. Treatment denoted: therapeutic diphenylcyclopropenone sensitization with weekly scalp DPC. This clonotype was seen many times. This sample comprised whole blood, obtained in connection with sensitization to the hapten diphenylcyclopropenone (DPC). This TCR was recovered from a woman between 45 and 60 years old with alopecia areata. Some clones in this sample may be carry-over from other donors' samples. J is TRBJ2-7 and V is TRBV9, with TRBD1 matching over 9 bases. CDR3 DNA sequence: TGTGCCAGCAGTGGAGGACAGGGGAGCTCCTACGAGCAGTACTTC. Translated: CASSGGQGSSYEQYF.